The clone carrying this T cell receptor (beta chain) was seen more than once but under ten times. The data were obtained in a study of T cell changes during pregnancy in multiple sclerosis. The CDR3 is 13 amino acids. The V gene's germline CDR1 is SEHNR and CDR2 FQNEAQ (reference sequence). V lost 5 bases to trimming and J lost 2 bases, with 9 bases between them. Here immunoSEQ multiplex PCR was the method, and the copy in TCRdb shows in-frame clones only, minus some. The table has approximately 71,000 clones, roughly 92% seen once; the top ten hold around 2%. The TCR comes from a female donor with multiple sclerosis, enrolled in a pregnancy study. This sample comprised peripheral blood, obtained in the second trimester of pregnancy. The chain employs TRBV7-9 and TRBJ1-1; no clear D. The CDR3 sequence is CASSALRNTEAFF. CDR3 bases: TGTGCCAGCAGCGCCCTAAGAAACACTGAAGCTTTCTTT. Drawing the rest from reference TRBV7-9 and TRBJ1-1, the complete variable domain is DTGVSQNPRHKITKRGQNVTFRCDPISEHNRLYWYRQTLGQGPEFLTYFQNEAQLEKSRLLSDRFSAERPKGSFSTLEIQRTEQGDSAMYLCASSALRNTEAFFGQGTRLTVV.